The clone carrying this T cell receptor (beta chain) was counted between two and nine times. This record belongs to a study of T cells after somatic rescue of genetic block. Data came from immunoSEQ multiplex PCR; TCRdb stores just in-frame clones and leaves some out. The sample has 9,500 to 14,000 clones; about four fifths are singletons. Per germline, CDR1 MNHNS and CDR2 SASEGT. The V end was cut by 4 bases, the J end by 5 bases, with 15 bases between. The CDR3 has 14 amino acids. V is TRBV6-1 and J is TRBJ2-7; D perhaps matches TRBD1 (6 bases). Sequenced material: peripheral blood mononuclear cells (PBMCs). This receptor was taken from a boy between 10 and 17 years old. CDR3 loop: CASSGQYRVDEQYF. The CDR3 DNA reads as TGTGCCAGCAGTGGTCAGTACAGGGTGGACGAGCAGTACTTC.